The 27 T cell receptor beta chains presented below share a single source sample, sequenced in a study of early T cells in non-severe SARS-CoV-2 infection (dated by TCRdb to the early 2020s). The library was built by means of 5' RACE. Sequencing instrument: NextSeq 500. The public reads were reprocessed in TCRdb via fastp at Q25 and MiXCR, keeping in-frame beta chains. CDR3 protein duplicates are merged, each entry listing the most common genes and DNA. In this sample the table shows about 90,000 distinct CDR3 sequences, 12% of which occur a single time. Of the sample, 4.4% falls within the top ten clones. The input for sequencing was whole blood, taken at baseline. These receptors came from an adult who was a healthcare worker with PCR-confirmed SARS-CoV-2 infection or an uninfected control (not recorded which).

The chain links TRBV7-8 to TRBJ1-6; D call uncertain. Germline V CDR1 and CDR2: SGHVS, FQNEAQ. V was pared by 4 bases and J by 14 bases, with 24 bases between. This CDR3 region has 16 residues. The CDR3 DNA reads TGTGCCAGCAGCTCCCCAGCCGGGAATAAAGCGAAGTCCCTCCACTTT. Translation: CASSSPAGNKAKSLHF.

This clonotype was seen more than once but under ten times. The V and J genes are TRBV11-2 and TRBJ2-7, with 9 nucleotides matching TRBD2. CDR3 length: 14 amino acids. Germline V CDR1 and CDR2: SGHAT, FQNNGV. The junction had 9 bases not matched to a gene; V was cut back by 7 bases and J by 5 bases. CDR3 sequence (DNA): TGTGCCAGCACCCGTAGCGGGAGTTCCAACGAGCAGTACTTC. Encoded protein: CASTRSGSSNEQYF.

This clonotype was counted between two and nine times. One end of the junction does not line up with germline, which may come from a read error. Here the CDR3 reads CASSPGLGDTQYF. The CDR3 DNA reads as TGTGCTAGCAGCCCCGGGCTCGGAGATACGCAGTATTTT. This chain joins TRBV7-7 and TRBJ2-3; no reliable D call. The CDR3 extends over 13 amino acids. Germline assignment: CDR1 SSHAT and CDR2 FNYEAQ (reference sequence).

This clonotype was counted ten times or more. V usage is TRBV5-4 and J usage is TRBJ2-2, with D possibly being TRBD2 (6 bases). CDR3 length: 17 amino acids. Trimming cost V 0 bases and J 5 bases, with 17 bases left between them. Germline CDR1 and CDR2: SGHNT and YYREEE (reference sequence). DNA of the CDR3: TGTGCCAGCAGCTTGGCTAGCGCGAGGCTTAGTACCGGGGAGCTGTTTTTT. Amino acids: CASSLASARLSTGELFF.

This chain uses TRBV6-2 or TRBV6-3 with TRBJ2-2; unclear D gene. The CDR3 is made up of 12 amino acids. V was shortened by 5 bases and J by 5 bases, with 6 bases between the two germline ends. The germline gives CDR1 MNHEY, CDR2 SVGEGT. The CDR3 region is CASSRVTGELFF. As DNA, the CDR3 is TGTGCCAGCAGTAGGGTAACCGGGGAGCTGTTTTTT.

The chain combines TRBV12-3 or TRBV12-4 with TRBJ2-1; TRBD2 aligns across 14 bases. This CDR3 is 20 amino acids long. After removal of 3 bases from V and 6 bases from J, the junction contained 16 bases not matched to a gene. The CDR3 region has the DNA TGTGCCAGCAGTTTGACCGGACTAGCGGGAGGATTCGTCCCGGCCAATGAGCAGTTCTTC. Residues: CASSLTGLAGGFVPANEQFF.

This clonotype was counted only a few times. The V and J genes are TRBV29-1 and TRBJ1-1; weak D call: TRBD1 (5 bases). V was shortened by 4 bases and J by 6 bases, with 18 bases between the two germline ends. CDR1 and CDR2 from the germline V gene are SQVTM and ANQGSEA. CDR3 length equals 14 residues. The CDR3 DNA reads TGCAGCGTTGTTGAAACATATCAGGGCGCTGAAGCTTTCTTT. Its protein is CSVVETYQGAEAFF.

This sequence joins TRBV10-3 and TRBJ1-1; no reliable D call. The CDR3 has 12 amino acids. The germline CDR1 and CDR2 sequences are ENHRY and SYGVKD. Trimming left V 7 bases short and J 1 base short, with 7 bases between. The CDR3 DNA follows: TGTGCCATCATCGGAGAGAACACTGAAGCTTTCTTT. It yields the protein CAIIGENTEAFF.

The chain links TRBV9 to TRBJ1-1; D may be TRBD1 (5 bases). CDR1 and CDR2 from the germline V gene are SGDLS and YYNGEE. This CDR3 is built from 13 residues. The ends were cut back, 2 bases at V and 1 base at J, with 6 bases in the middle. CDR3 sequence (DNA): TGTGCCAGCAGCGTGACAGCGAACACTGAAGCTTTCTTT. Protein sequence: CASSVTANTEAFF.

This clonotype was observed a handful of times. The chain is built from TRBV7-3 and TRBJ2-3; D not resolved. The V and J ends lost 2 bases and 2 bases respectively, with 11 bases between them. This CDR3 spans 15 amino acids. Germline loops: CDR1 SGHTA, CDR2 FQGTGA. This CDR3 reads CASSLQSLVTDTQYF. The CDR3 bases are TGTGCCAGCAGCTTACAGAGTCTGGTCACAGATACGCAGTATTTT.

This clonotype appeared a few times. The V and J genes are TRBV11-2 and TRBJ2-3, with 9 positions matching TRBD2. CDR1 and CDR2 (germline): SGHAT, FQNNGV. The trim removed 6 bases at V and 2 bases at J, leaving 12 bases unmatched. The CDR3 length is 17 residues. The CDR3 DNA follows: TGTGCCAGCAGTTTTTCAGCGGGGGGCTTCTTCACAGATACGCAGTATTTT. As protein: CASSFSAGGFFTDTQYF.

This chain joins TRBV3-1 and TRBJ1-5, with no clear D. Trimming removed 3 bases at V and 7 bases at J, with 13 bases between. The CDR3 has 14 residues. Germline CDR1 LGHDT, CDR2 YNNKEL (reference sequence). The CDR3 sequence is CASSQLAAGQPQHF. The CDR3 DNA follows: TGTGCCAGCAGCCAGCTAGCGGCGGGGCAGCCCCAGCATTTT.

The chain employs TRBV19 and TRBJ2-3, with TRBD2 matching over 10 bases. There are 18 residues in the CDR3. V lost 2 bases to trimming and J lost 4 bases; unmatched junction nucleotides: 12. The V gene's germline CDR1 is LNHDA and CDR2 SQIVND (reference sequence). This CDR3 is CASSISKKASGGADTQYF. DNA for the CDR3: TGTGCCAGTAGTATATCCAAGAAGGCTAGCGGGGGCGCAGATACGCAGTATTTT. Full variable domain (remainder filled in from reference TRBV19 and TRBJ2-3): DGGITQSPKYLFRKEGQNVTLSCEQNLNHDAMYWYRQDPGQGLRLIYYSQIVNDFQKGDIAEGYSVSREKKESFPLTVTSAQKNPTAFYLCASSISKKASGGADTQYFGPGTRLTVL.

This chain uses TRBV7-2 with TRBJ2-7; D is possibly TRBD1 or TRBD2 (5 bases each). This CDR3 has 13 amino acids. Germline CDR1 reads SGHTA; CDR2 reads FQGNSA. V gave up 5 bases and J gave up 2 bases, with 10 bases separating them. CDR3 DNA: TGTGCCAGCAGCCGAACGGGACCCTACGAGCAGTACTTC. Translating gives CASSRTGPYEQYF.

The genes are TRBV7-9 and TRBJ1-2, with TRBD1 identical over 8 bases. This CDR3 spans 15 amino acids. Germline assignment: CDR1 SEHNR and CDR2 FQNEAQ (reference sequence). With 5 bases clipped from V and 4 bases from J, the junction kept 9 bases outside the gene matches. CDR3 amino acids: CASSPSQGTGYGYTF. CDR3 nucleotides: TGTGCCAGCAGCCCATCACAGGGGACAGGCTATGGCTACACCTTC.

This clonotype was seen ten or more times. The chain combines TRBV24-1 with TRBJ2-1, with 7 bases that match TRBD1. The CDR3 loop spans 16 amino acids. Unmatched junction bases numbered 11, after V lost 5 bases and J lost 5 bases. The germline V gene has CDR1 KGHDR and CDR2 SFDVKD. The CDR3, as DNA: TGTGCCACCAGTGGCCTGGCCGGGACAGTCAACAATGAGCAGTTCTTC. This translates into CATSGLAGTVNNEQFF.

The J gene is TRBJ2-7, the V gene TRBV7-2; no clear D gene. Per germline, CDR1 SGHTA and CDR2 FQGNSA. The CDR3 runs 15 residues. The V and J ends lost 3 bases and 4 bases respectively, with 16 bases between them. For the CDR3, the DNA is TGTGCCAGCAGCTTGATGGGTAGTGCACTTTACGAGCAGTACTTC. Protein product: CASSLMGSALYEQYF.

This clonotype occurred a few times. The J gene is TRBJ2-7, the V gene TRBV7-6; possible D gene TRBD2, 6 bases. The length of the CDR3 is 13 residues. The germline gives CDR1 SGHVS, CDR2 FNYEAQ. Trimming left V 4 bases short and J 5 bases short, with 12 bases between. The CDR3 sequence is CASSSAGSDEQYF. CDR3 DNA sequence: TGTGCCAGCAGCTCAGCGGGTTCTGACGAGCAGTACTTC.

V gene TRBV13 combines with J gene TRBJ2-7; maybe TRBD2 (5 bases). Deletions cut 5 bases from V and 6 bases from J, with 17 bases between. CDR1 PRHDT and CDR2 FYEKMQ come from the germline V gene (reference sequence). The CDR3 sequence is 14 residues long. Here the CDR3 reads CASSHEGASVEQYF. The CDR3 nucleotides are TGTGCCAGCAGCCACGAGGGCGCGTCCGTCGAGCAGTACTTC. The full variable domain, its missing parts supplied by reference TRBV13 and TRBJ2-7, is AAGVIQSPRHLIKEKRETATLKCYPIPRHDTVYWYQQGPGQDPQFLISFYEKMQSDKGSIPDRFSAQQFSDYHSELNMSSLELGDSALYFCASSHEGASVEQYFGPGTRLTVT.

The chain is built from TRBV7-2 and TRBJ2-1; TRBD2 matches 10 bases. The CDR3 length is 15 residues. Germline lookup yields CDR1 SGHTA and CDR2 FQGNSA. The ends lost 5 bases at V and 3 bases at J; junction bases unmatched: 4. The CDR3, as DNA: TGTGCCAGCAGCGTCCTAGCGGGGGACTACAATGAGCAGTTCTTC. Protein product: CASSVLAGDYNEQFF. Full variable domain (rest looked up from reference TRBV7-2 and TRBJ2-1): GAGVSQSPSNKVTEKGKDVELRCDPISGHTALYWYRQSLGQGLEFLIYFQGNSAPDKSGLPSDRFSAERTGGSVSTLTIQRTQQEDSAVYLCASSVLAGDYNEQFFGPGTRLTVL.

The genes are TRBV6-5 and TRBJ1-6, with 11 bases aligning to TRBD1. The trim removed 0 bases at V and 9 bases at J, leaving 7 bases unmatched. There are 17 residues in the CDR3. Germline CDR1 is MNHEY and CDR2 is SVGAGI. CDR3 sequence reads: CASSYSIGQGAISPLHF. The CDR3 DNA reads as TGTGCCAGCAGTTACTCGATTGGACAGGGGGCGATTTCACCCCTCCACTTT.

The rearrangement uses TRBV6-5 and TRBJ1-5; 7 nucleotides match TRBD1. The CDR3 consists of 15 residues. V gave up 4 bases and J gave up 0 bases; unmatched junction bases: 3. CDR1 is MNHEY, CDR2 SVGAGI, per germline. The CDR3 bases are TGTGCCAGCAGTTTGACAGGGAATAGCAATCAGCCCCAGCATTTT. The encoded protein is CASSLTGNSNQPQHF.

The CDR3 is CASSFRDQTDTQYF. The CDR3 bases are TGTGCCAGCAGCTTCCGGGACCAGACAGATACGCAGTATTTT. V is TRBV14 and J is TRBJ2-3; D is possibly TRBD1 or TRBD2 (5 bases each). Germline CDR1 and CDR2: SGHDN and FVKESK. Trimming took off 5 bases at V and 3 bases at J, with 12 bases between the two ends. The CDR3 loop spans 14 amino acids.

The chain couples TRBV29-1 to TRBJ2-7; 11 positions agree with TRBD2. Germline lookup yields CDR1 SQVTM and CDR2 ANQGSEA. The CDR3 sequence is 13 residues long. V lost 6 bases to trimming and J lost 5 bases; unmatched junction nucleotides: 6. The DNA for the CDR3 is TGCAGCGTGGGTCTAGCGGGAGGCAACGAGCAGTACTTC. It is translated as CSVGLAGGNEQYF.

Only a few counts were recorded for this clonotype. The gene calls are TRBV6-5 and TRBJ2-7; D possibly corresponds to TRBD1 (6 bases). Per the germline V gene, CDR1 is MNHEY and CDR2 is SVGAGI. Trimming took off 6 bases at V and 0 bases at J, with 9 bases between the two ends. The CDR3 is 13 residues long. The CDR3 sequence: CASRRDNSYEQYF. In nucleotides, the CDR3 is TGTGCCAGCAGACGGGACAACTCCTACGAGCAGTACTTC.

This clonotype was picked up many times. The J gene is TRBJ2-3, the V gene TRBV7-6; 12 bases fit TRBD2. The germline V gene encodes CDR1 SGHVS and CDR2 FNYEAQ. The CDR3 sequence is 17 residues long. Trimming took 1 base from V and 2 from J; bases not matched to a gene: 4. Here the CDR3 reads CASSLVPSGGVTDTQYF. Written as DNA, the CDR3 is TGTGCCAGCAGCTTAGTGCCTAGCGGGGGGGTCACAGATACGCAGTATTTT.

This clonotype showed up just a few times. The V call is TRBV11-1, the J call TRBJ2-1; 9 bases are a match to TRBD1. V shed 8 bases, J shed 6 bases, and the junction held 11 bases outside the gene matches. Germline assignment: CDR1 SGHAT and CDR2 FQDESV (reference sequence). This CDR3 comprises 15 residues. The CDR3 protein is CASDAHRGQGNEQFF. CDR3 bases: TGTGCCAGCGATGCGCACAGGGGGCAAGGCAATGAGCAGTTCTTC.